This T cell receptor (beta chain) was documented in a study of blood T cell repertoires in COVID-19. The assay was immunoSEQ multiplex PCR, and TCRdb's table has in-frame clones only and misses some. The data hold approximately 90,000 clones, with around nine tenths observed a single time. The source of this sequence is a man aged 60-69 years with COVID-19, enrolled during active disease. The sequencing input was peripheral blood.

The DNA for the CDR3 is TGTGCCAGCAGCATTAGCGGGAGCTCCTACAATGAGCAGTTCTTC. Translated, it gives CASSISGSSYNEQFF. J is TRBJ2-1 and V is TRBV9, with 9 bases identical to TRBD2. Per the germline V gene, CDR1 is SGDLS and CDR2 is YYNGEE. The CDR3 runs 15 residues. V trimming: 4 bases; J trimming: 0 bases; junction bases outside the gene matches: 2.